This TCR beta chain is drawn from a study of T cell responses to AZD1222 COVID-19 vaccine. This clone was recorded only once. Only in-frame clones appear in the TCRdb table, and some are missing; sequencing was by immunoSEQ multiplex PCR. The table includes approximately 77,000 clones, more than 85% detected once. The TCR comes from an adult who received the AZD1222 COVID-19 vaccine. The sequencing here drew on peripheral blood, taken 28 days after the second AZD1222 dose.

The chain's CDR3 is CASSSSGGPLTDEQFF. CDR3 sequence (DNA): TGTGCCAGCAGCTCCTCGGGAGGGCCTTTAACCGATGAGCAGTTCTTC. This chain connects TRBV7-3 to TRBJ2-1; 8 nucleotides align to TRBD2. The CDR3 totals 16 residues. Losses at the gene ends were 4 bases for V and 8 bases for J; bases not matched to a gene: 13. CDR1 and CDR2 (germline): SGHTA, FQGTGA.